The T cell receptor beta chain described here comes from a study of blood T cell repertoires in COVID-19. V lost 6 bases to trimming and J lost 0 bases, with 10 bases between them. This CDR3 spans 14 amino acids. Germline V lookup: CDR1 MNHEY, CDR2 SVGAGI. During active infection, Seattle patients enrolled and were then monitored through disease. TCRdb's table, derived via immunoSEQ multiplex PCR, lists solely in-frame clones and lacks some. The sample carries some 230,000 clones, approximately 78% recorded once. The rearrangement joins TRBV6-5 to TRBJ2-3; D gene ambiguous. This TCR came from a woman at least 80 years old with COVID-19, enrolled during active disease. The sequenced material came from peripheral blood. DNA for the CDR3: TGTGCCAGCAGGAAAGGAGACAGCACAGATACGCAGTATTTT. As protein: CASRKGDSTDTQYF.